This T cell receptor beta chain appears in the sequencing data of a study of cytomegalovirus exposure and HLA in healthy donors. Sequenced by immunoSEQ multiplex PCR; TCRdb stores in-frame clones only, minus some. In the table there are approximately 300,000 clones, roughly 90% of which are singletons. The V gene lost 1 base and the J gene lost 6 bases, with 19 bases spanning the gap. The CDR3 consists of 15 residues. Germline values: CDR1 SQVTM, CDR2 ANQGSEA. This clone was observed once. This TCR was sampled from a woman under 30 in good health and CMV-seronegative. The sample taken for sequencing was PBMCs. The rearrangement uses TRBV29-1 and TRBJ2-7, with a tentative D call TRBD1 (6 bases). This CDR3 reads CSVEVTNQGTLEQYF. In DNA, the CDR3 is TGCAGCGTTGAAGTGACCAACCAGGGGACCCTCGAGCAGTACTTC.